The 13 T cell receptor beta chains below were found in one sample sequenced in a study of CD8+CD57+ T cells in acquired aplastic anemia. Patients included in sequencing had previously demonstrated CD8+CD57+ cell expansion by flow cytometry. TCR beta VDJ and CDR3 profiles were obtained from a genomic DNA template. TCRdb reprocessed the reads with MiXCR, giving one entry per CDR3 protein. The sample contains 150,000 to 200,000 distinct CDR3 sequences, 40% to 60% of which appear only once. The sequenced sample consisted of sorted CD4+, CD8+, or CD8+CD57+ T cells (not recorded which) from PBMCs. Receptor source: a human donor with aplastic anemia.

The V and J genes are TRBV20-1 and TRBJ1-1, with D possibly TRBD1 on 6 matching bases. CDR1 is DFQATT and CDR2 is SNEGSKA in the germline V gene (reference sequence). The CDR3 contains 15 residues. The CDR3 sequence is CSPQGGELWKTEAFF. The CDR3 bases are TGCAGCCCACAGGGAGGGGAGCTTTGGAAAACTGAAGCTTTCTTT.

This clonotype has a count of ten or more. The CDR3 DNA reads TGCAGCGTTGACGTGGGCAGGGGAGGCTATGGCTACACCTTC. Encoded protein: CSVDVGRGGYGYTF. The rearrangement links TRBV29-1 to TRBJ1-2, with a possible D match to TRBD1 (6 bases). Trimming removed 3 bases from V and 4 bases from J, with 15 bases in between. This CDR3 comprises 14 residues. The germline gives CDR1 SQVTM, CDR2 ANQGSEA.

This clonotype appeared many times. This chain links TRBV10-2 with TRBJ2-5; the D gene is possibly TRBD1 (6 bases). The length of the CDR3 is 15 residues. CDR1 is WSHSY and CDR2 is SAAADI in the germline V gene. Trimming removed 6 bases from V and 2 bases from J, with 16 bases in between. For the CDR3, the DNA is TGCGCCAGCAGCTACACACAGGGAGATCAAGAGACCCAGTACTTC. This gives the protein CASSYTQGDQETQYF.

This clonotype was counted ten times or more. The V gene is TRBV7-2, the J gene TRBJ1-3; D unclear. CDR1 is SGHTA and CDR2 is FQGNSA in the germline V gene. The ends were cut back, 0 bases at V and 0 bases at J, with 9 bases in the middle. The CDR3 consists of 16 residues. CDR3: CASSLAGGLSGNTIYF. CDR3 coding DNA: TGTGCCAGCAGCTTAGCGGGAGGGCTCTCTGGAAACACCATATATTTT.

Comment on this clonotype: This may come from a read error, since a much larger clone is one base off. The V gene is TRBV4-1, the J gene TRBJ2-7; no definite D call. Trimming left V 0 bases short and J 5 bases short, with 14 bases between. CDR1 and CDR2 from the germline V gene are MGHRA and YSYEKL. The CDR3 covers 15 residues. CDR3 sequence reads: CASSQESIERDEQYF. The CDR3 bases are TGCGCCAGCAGCCAAGAAAGCATTGAGCGCGACGAGCAGTACTTC.

This clonotype was counted ten times or more. The chain couples TRBV30 to TRBJ2-7; D call uncertain. Germline V gene lookup returns CDR1 GTSNPN and CDR2 SVGIG (reference sequence). The CDR3 is made up of 11 amino acids. V gave up 1 base and J gave up 3 bases, with 4 bases separating them. CDR3 in amino acids: CAWSDVYEQYF. The CDR3 nucleotides are TGTGCCTGGAGTGACGTCTACGAGCAGTACTTC.

The chain recombines TRBV9 with TRBJ2-2; unclear D gene. The V and J ends lost 0 bases and 2 bases respectively, with 14 bases between them. CDR1 and CDR2 (germline): SGDLS, YYNGEE. The CDR3 runs 17 residues. CDR3 loop: CASSVAGMWENTGELFF. The DNA for the CDR3 is TGTGCCAGCAGCGTAGCCGGTATGTGGGAAAACACCGGGGAGCTGTTTTTT.

This clonotype has a count of ten or more. V is TRBV7-9 and J is TRBJ1-2, with TRBD1 as a possible D gene (5 bases). Germline V gene sequence: CDR1 SEHNR, CDR2 FQNEAQ (reference sequence). The CDR3 totals 14 residues. Trimming took off 3 bases at V and 8 bases at J, with 16 bases between the two ends. The CDR3: CASSFQGGFRGYTF. The CDR3 region has the DNA TGTGCCAGCAGCTTCCAGGGAGGGTTCCGAGGCTACACCTTC.

This clonotype was detected a few times. This chain uses TRBV27 with TRBJ2-5; D is undetermined. Between the trimmed V and J ends, which lost 6 bases and 5 bases, there was a span of 7 bases. There are 11 residues in the CDR3. CDR1 is MNHEY and CDR2 is SMNVEV in the germline V gene (reference sequence). This CDR3 reads CASRAGETQYF. CDR3 DNA sequence: TGTGCCAGCAGGGCTGGGGAGACCCAGTACTTC.

This clonotype was counted only a few times. V is TRBV19 and J is TRBJ2-3; D is undetermined. The germline V and J ends were trimmed by 5 bases and 2 bases, with 5 bases remaining between them. The CDR3 length is 12 residues. CDR1 and CDR2 (germline): LNHDA, SQIVND (reference sequence). CDR3 protein: CASSQNTDTQYF. The CDR3 DNA reads TGTGCCAGTAGTCAAAACACAGATACGCAGTATTTT.

This clonotype was counted at least ten times. The CDR3 here is CATATPYRSEQYF. The CDR3 DNA reads TGTGCCACCGCGACCCCATACCGCTCCGAGCAGTACTTC. The chain links TRBV19 to TRBJ2-7; D is unclear. CDR3 length: 13 residues. V was cut by 10 bases and J by 6 bases, with 19 bases left in between. CDR1 is LNHDA, CDR2 SQIVND, per germline (reference sequence).

Comment on this clonotype: This may be a read error, as it is one base from a much larger clone. V gene TRBV30 combines with J gene TRBJ2-5; 8 bases align to TRBD1. Germline assignment: CDR1 GTSNPN and CDR2 SVGIG (reference sequence). CDR3 size: 15 residues. CDR3 region: CAWSTWDRYQGTQYF. In DNA form, the CDR3 reads TGTGCCTGGAGTACGTGGGACAGGTACCAAGGGACCCAGTACTTC.

The CDR3 DNA sequence: TGCAGCGTAAAAAACAGGGACTGGAGCGGGGAGACCCAGTACTTC. It specifies CSVKNRDWSGETQYF. The gene calls are TRBV29-1 and TRBJ2-5; possibly TRBD1 or TRBD2 for D (6 bases each). The CDR3 has 15 residues. Trimming removed 6 bases at V and 5 bases at J, with 22 bases between. Looked up from germline, CDR1 is SQVTM and CDR2 is ANQGSEA.